The 9 T cell receptor beta chains below all came from one sample that was sequenced in a study of regulatory T cells in long-lasting Graves disease. Regarding time point: persistent/refractory GD, antithyroid drugs over 5 years with positive TRAb. Construction of the TCR library relied on RNA isolated from PBMCs. Libraries of TCR beta came from iRepertoire HTBI primers plus Arm-PCR of CDR3 regions. MiXCR, applied by TCRdb to the multiplex PCR reads, yields one record per CDR3 protein. The sample carries roughly 300,000 distinct CDR3 sequences, roughly a fifth recorded once. The input for sequencing was peripheral blood mononuclear cells (PBMCs), taken when the disease was refractory, from a patient treated with antithyroid drugs. These receptors all stem from a female donor with Graves disease.

The chain is built from TRBV25-1 and TRBJ2-3, with TRBD2 identical over 10 bases. Germline V gene data show CDR1 as MGHDK and CDR2 as SYGVNS. After removal of 1 base from V and 7 bases from J, the junction contained 8 bases not matched to a gene. The CDR3 loop spans 16 amino acids. The CDR3 DNA reads as TGTGCCAGCAGTGAATCGCTAGCGGGAGATCCTAATACGCAGTATTTT. It yields the protein CASSESLAGDPNTQYF.

This clonotype was recorded a few times. V usage is TRBV12-3 or TRBV12-4 and J usage is TRBJ2-1; no definite D call. The CDR3 length is 13 residues. The V gene lost 4 bases and the J gene lost 6 bases, with 10 bases spanning the gap. CDR3 sequence (DNA): TGTGCCAGCAGTTCTCAGCTAACCAATGAGCAGTTCTTC. It is translated as CASSSQLTNEQFF.

This clonotype was detected many times. The genes are TRBV28 and TRBJ1-5; D uncertain. CDR1 and CDR2 (germline): MDHEN, SYDVKM. This CDR3 has 15 residues. Trimming stripped 6 bases from V and 1 base from J, with 13 bases between. The CDR3 sequence is CASSSSGGSNQPQHF. The CDR3 coding sequence is TGTGCCAGCAGCTCGTCGGGAGGCAGCAATCAGCCCCAGCATTTT.

This chain uses TRBV7-9 with TRBJ2-7, with 12 bases identical to TRBD2. Germline CDR1 is SEHNR and CDR2 is FQNEAQ (reference sequence). This CDR3 comprises 16 residues. Trimming at V came to 3 bases and at J to 5 bases, leaving 8 bases not matched to a gene. CDR3 DNA: TGTGCCAGCAGCTTGGCCGGGGCTAGCGGGAGGGACGAGCAGTACTTC. Its protein is CASSLAGASGRDEQYF.

The chain couples TRBV4-1 to TRBJ2-5; D gene ambiguous. V lost 1 base, J lost 4 bases, and 7 bases lay in between. The CDR3 has 13 amino acids. Germline V gene lookup returns CDR1 MGHRA and CDR2 YSYEKL. CDR3 protein: CASSQGYLETQYF. In nucleotides, the CDR3 is TGCGCCAGCAGCCAAGGATACCTAGAGACCCAGTACTTC.

This clonotype was picked up many times. J is TRBJ2-5 and V is TRBV7-2; 12 bases line up with TRBD2. After removal of 4 bases from V and 1 base from J, the junction contained 4 bases not matched to a gene. The CDR3 consists of 16 residues. Germline values: CDR1 SGHTA, CDR2 FQGNSA. For the CDR3, the DNA is TGTGCCAGCAGCTCACTAGCGGGAGGACTCCAAGAGACCCAGTACTTC. Encoded protein: CASSSLAGGLQETQYF.

This clonotype was counted many times. The J gene is TRBJ1-5, the V gene TRBV3-1, with a tentative D call TRBD1 (6 bases). Germline CDR1 and CDR2: LGHDT and YNNKEL (reference sequence). CDR3 length: 13 residues. V was cut by 4 bases and J by 11 bases, with 15 bases left in between. The CDR3 loop reads CASSPNLDSSQHF. CDR3 DNA: TGTGCCAGCAGCCCGAACCTGGACAGCTCCCAGCATTTT.

This clonotype was seen ten or more times. The V gene is TRBV11-1, the J gene TRBJ1-1; D is perhaps TRBD1 (6 bases). The CDR3 sequence is 16 residues long. Trimming stripped 5 bases from V and 0 bases from J, with 16 bases between. Germline CDR1 and CDR2: SGHAT and FQDESV (reference sequence). The CDR3 DNA reads as TGTGCCAGCAGCCCTTCGACAGGTTCTATGAACACTGAAGCTTTCTTT. Amino acid sequence: CASSPSTGSMNTEAFF.

The chain has TRBV5-5 and TRBJ1-4; 9 nucleotides match TRBD1. V shed 4 bases, J shed 8 bases, and the junction held 6 bases outside the gene matches. This CDR3 comprises 14 residues. Germline V gives CDR1 SGHKS, CDR2 YYEKEE (reference sequence). The CDR3 loop reads CASSPGQGREKLFF. CDR3 nucleotide sequence: TGTGCCAGCAGCCCCGGACAGGGGCGGGAAAAACTGTTTTTT.